A single T cell receptor beta chain is shown here with its context. Its matching antigen is unknown. Since the CDR3 does not end with the conserved phenylalanine or tryptophan, this likely comes from a read error. The data were taken from a study of tumor and adjacent non-tumor tissue in lung cancer. Study-wide findings and caveats: Top 100 clones took a larger repertoire share in normal lung. Significantly higher TCR diversity was found in tumor than normal lung.

No cell sorting was done before RNA was extracted from the tissue. This non-tumor lung sample came from over 3 cm beyond the tumor edge. Three rounds of nested PCR, following a modified ARM-PCR protocol, produced the TCRbeta library. TCRdb re-analysed the multiplex PCR reads in MiXCR, keeping a single row per CDR3 protein. The repertoire holds approximately 120,000 distinct CDR3 sequences, with roughly two thirds as singletons. Sequencing was performed on distant non-tumor lung tissue. This clonotype was obtained from a man aged 55 to 70 with non-small cell lung cancer.

The CDR3 loop is CTSSYSGTSGSSSYEQYL. CDR3 nucleotides: TGTACCAGCAGTTACTCCGGGACTAGCGGGTCTAGCTCCTACGAGCAGTACCTC. V is TRBV6-2 or TRBV6-3 and J is TRBJ2-7, with 12 nucleotides matching TRBD2. Germline lookup yields CDR1 MNHEY and CDR2 SVGEGT. The CDR3 sequence is 18 residues long.